The 21 T cell receptor beta chains presented below share a single source sample, sequenced in a study of blood T cell repertoires in COVID-19. The repertoire was sequenced with immunoSEQ multiplex PCR; TCRdb's copy has only in-frame clones and lacks some. The sample lists some 180,000 clones; 80% to 85% were seen once. The sequencing sample was made of peripheral blood. The receptors here all came from a man in his 70s with active or convalescent COVID-19.

The V and J genes are TRBV10-3 and TRBJ1-1; unclear D gene. The V end was cut by 4 bases, the J end by 4 bases, with 13 bases between. This CDR3 is built from 14 residues. Germline lookup yields CDR1 ENHRY and CDR2 SYGVKD. This CDR3 reads CAISVGHSPTEAFF. The CDR3 DNA reads as TGTGCCATCAGTGTGGGCCACTCGCCCACTGAAGCTTTCTTT.

The chain links TRBV2 to TRBJ2-5; 7 positions agree with TRBD1. The germline CDR1 and CDR2 sequences are SNHLY and FYNNEI. The J segment lost 6 bases and the V segment lost 8 bases, leaving 12 bases of the junction unmatched. This CDR3 has 14 residues. This CDR3 is CASVSSTGSKTQYF. The CDR3 bases are TGTGCCAGCGTTAGCTCGACAGGGTCTAAGACCCAGTACTTC.

The CDR3 sequence is CAIRPGQRGGYTF. The CDR3, as DNA: TGTGCCATCAGACCGGGACAGAGAGGTGGCTACACCTTC. V is TRBV10-3 and J is TRBJ1-2; 7 nucleotides line up with TRBD1. The CDR3 is 13 residues long. V shed 6 bases, J shed 7 bases, and the junction held 8 bases outside the gene matches. Germline V gene lookup returns CDR1 ENHRY and CDR2 SYGVKD.

This chain joins TRBV3-1 (or the pseudogene TRBV3-2) and TRBJ1-2, with D possibly TRBD1 on 5 matching bases. The V end lost 4 bases, the J end lost 3 bases, and 9 bases lay between the germline ends. Germline assignment: CDR1 LGHDT and CDR2 YNNKEL (reference sequence). The length of the CDR3 is 13 residues. This CDR3 is CASSRSGDYGYTF. DNA for the CDR3: TGTGCCAGCAGCCGATCGGGGGACTATGGCTACACCTTC.

This chain links TRBV20-1 with TRBJ1-1; D uncertain. The CDR3 length is 11 residues. Germline values: CDR1 DFQATT, CDR2 SNEGSKA (reference sequence). V lost 5 bases, J lost 6 bases, and 10 bases lay in between. The DNA of the CDR3 is TGCAGTGCTTCTAGTATAGCTGAAGCTTTCTTT. Translating it yields CSASSIAEAFF.

In this sample, this clone turned up a few times. The chain joins TRBV5-4 to TRBJ1-2; 9 bases map to TRBD1. CDR1 SGHNT and CDR2 YYREEE come from the germline V gene (reference sequence). CDR3 length: 17 amino acids. Trimming cost V 2 bases and J 0 bases; bases outside gene matches: 8. The CDR3, as DNA: TGTGCCAGCAGCTTCGACAGGGGGATCGTCTCTAACTATGGCTACACCTTC. This gives the protein CASSFDRGIVSNYGYTF.

The chain carries TRBV11-2 and TRBJ2-5; perhaps TRBD2 as D (6 bases). This CDR3 comprises 13 residues. From germline, CDR1 is SGHAT and CDR2 FQNNGV. With 1 base removed from V and 5 bases from J, the gap between germline ends came to 8 bases. The chain's CDR3 is CASSLGAGETQYF. In DNA form, the CDR3 reads TGTGCCAGCAGCTTAGGGGCGGGGGAGACCCAGTACTTC.

This clone has just a few counts. The chain links TRBV5-1 to TRBJ2-3; D remains unclear. Germline loops: CDR1 SGHRS, CDR2 YFSETQ. The V end was cut by 5 bases, the J end by 6 bases, with 10 bases between. The CDR3 spans 12 residues. CDR3 protein: CASRGDDDTQYF. The CDR3 DNA sequence: TGCGCCAGCAGGGGCGATGATGATACGCAGTATTTT. Complete variable domain (other parts from reference TRBV5-1 and TRBJ2-3): KAGVTQTPRYLIKTRGQQVTLSCSPISGHRSVSWYQQTPGQGLQFLFEYFSETQRNKGNFPGRFSGRQFSNSRSEMNVSTLELGDSALYLCASRGDDDTQYFGPGTRLTVL.

Written as DNA, the CDR3 is TGTGCCACCAGCAGCGACAGGTACTCTGGAAACACCATATATTTT. It translates to CATSSDRYSGNTIYF. This chain links TRBV15 with TRBJ1-3; D is perhaps TRBD1 (6 bases). This CDR3 contains 15 residues. Trimming stripped 3 bases from V and 0 bases from J, with 9 bases between. The V gene's germline CDR1 is LNHNV and CDR2 YYDKDF (reference sequence).

The chain uses TRBV11-2 and TRBJ2-7, with a weak D call TRBD2 (5 bases). The CDR3 covers 15 residues. Looked up from germline, CDR1 is SGHAT and CDR2 is FQNNGV. The V end was cut by 3 bases, the J end by 2 bases, with 14 bases between. CDR3: CASSFEPGSTYEQYF. The CDR3 DNA reads TGTGCCAGCAGCTTCGAACCGGGATCCACCTACGAGCAGTACTTC.

The rearrangement links TRBV25-1 to TRBJ1-4, with TRBD1 matching over 7 bases. Germline lookup yields CDR1 MGHDK and CDR2 SYGVNS. This CDR3 has 14 residues. Trimming cost V 7 bases and J 4 bases; bases outside gene matches: 6. The CDR3 DNA is TGTGCCAGCACCGGCCCAGGGGGTAATGAAAAACTGTTTTTT. Translated: CASTGPGGNEKLFF. Full variable domain (missing parts from reference TRBV25-1 and TRBJ1-4): EADIYQTPRYLVIGTGKKITLECSQTMGHDKMYWYQQDPGMELHLIHYSYGVNSTEKGDLSSESTVSRIRTEHFPLTLESARPSHTSQYLCASTGPGGNEKLFFGSGTQLSVL.

The chain is built from TRBV28 and TRBJ2-2; D unresolved. The CDR3 has 11 amino acids. Deletions cut 6 bases from V and 6 bases from J, with 5 bases between. Per germline, CDR1 MDHEN and CDR2 SYDVKM. The CDR3 region is CASRTPGELFF. The CDR3 DNA follows: TGTGCCAGCAGGACACCCGGGGAGCTGTTTTTT.

The chain joins TRBV29-1 to TRBJ1-2; the D gene is possibly TRBD1 (6 bases). Germline lookup yields CDR1 SQVTM and CDR2 ANQGSEA. The CDR3 is made up of 15 amino acids. Trimming cost V 1 base and J 4 bases, with 16 bases left between them. CDR3 coding DNA: TGCAGCGTTGAAGGGAAGGGCCCCAGGGGCTATGGCTACACCTTC. The encoded protein is CSVEGKGPRGYGYTF.

V and J are TRBV6-6 and TRBJ1-1; 7 bases align to TRBD1. Germline V gene sequence: CDR1 MNHNY, CDR2 SVGAGI (reference sequence). V was pared by 5 bases and J by 4 bases, with 1 base of the junction left unmatched. The CDR3 contains 12 residues. The CDR3 loop is CASSPGGTEAFF. The CDR3, as DNA: TGTGCCAGCAGTCCAGGGGGCACTGAAGCTTTCTTT.

V is TRBV19 and J is TRBJ1-1; 8 nucleotides agree with TRBD1. Germline-derived CDR1 and CDR2 are LNHDA and SQIVND (reference sequence). V was pared by 7 bases and J by 4 bases, with 17 bases of the junction left unmatched. The CDR3 totals 17 residues. CDR3 coding DNA: TGTGCCAGTAAGGGGGGGCCAGGGGGCGGTAGGAGCACTGAAGCTTTCTTT. Amino acid sequence: CASKGGPGGGRSTEAFF.

V gene TRBV30 combines with J gene TRBJ2-7; 8 nucleotides agree with TRBD1. The CDR3 is 16 residues long. The ends lost 3 bases at V and 3 bases at J; junction bases unmatched: 13. Germline-derived CDR1 and CDR2 are GTSNPN and SVGIG (reference sequence). CDR3 sequence reads: CAWSSINRGYGYEQYF. The CDR3 DNA reads as TGTGCCTGGAGCTCTATTAACAGGGGGTACGGCTACGAGCAGTACTTC.

The rearrangement uses TRBV7-9 and TRBJ1-1; D unclear. The germline V gene has CDR1 SEHNR and CDR2 FQNEAQ (reference sequence). The CDR3 has 15 residues. V lost 0 bases to trimming and J lost 1 base, with 9 bases between them. The CDR3 nucleotides are TGTGCCAGCAGCTTAGCCCCGACATCGAACACTGAAGCTTTCTTT. Its protein is CASSLAPTSNTEAFF.

This clone was seen a handful of times. The chain combines TRBV4-3 with TRBJ2-2; tentatively, D is TRBD1 (6 bases). Germline lookup yields CDR1 LGHNA and CDR2 YSLEER. The CDR3 has 16 residues. Trimming pared 4 bases from V and 0 bases from J, leaving 12 bases between. The chain's CDR3 is CASSRTGSTNTGELFF. CDR3 DNA sequence: TGCGCCAGCAGCCGAACAGGGTCTACGAACACCGGGGAGCTGTTTTTT.

This clone was picked up many times. The chain combines TRBV5-6 with TRBJ2-7, with D tentatively TRBD2 (6 bases). Per the germline V gene, CDR1 is SGHDT and CDR2 is YYEEEE. Deletions cut 0 bases from V and 3 bases from J, with 10 bases between. The CDR3 consists of 14 residues. As DNA, the CDR3 is TGTGCCAGCAGCTTGGGTGGGGACTTCTACGAGCAGTACTTC. Its protein is CASSLGGDFYEQYF.

This clone came up once. The rearrangement links TRBV28 to TRBJ2-1, with 7 bases aligning to TRBD1. Losses at the gene ends were 8 bases for V and 7 bases for J; bases not matched to a gene: 8. CDR3 length equals 13 residues. From germline, CDR1 is MDHEN and CDR2 SYDVKM. CDR3 protein: CASDRVAGNEQFF. The CDR3 DNA reads TGTGCCAGCGACAGGGTCGCTGGGAATGAGCAGTTCTTC.

V gene TRBV27 combines with J gene TRBJ2-3; perhaps TRBD1 as D (5 bases). The CDR3 spans 15 residues. In germline, CDR1 is MNHEY, CDR2 SMNVEV (reference sequence). Trimming left V 5 bases short and J 2 bases short, with 14 bases between. The CDR3 protein is CASSPFAQVTDTQYF. The CDR3 DNA is TGTGCCAGCAGTCCCTTCGCACAGGTCACAGATACGCAGTATTTT.